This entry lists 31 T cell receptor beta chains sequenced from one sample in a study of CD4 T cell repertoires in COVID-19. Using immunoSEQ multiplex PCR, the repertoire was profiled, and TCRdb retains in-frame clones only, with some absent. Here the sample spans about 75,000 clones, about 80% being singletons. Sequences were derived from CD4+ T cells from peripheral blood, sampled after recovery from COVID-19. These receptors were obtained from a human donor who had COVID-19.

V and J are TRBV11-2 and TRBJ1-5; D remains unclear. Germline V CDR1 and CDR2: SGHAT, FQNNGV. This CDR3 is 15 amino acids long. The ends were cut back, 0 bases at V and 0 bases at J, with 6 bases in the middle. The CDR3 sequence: CASSLDNYSNQPQHF. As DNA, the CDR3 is TGTGCCAGCAGCTTAGACAACTATAGCAATCAGCCCCAGCATTTT.

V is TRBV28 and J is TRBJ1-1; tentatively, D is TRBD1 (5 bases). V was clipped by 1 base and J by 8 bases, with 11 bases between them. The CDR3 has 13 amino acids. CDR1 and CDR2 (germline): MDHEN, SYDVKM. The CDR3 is CASSLYPRTEAFF. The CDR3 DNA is TGTGCCAGCAGTTTATATCCACGGACAGAAGCTTTCTTT.

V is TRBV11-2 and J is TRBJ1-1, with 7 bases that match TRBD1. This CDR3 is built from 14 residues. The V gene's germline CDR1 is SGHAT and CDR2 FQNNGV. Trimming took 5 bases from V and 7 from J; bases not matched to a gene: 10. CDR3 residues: CASSAGQAVDEAFF. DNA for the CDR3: TGTGCCAGCAGCGCTGGACAGGCTGTAGATGAAGCTTTCTTT.

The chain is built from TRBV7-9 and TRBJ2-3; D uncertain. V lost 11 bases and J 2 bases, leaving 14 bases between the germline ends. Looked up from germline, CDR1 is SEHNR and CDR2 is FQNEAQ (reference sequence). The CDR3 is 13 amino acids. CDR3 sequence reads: CASRRFDTDTQYF. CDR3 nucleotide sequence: TGTGCCTCCCGACGGTTCGACACAGATACGCAGTATTTT.

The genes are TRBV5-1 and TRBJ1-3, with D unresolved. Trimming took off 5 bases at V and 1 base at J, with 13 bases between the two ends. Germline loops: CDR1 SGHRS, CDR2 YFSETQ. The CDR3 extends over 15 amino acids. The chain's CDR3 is CASRLDGRSGNTIYF. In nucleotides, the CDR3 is TGCGCCAGCAGGCTTGATGGACGGTCTGGAAACACCATATATTTT. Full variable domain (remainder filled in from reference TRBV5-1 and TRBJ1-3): KAGVTQTPRYLIKTRGQQVTLSCSPISGHRSVSWYQQTPGQGLQFLFEYFSETQRNKGNFPGRFSGRQFSNSRSEMNVSTLELGDSALYLCASRLDGRSGNTIYFGEGSWLTVV.

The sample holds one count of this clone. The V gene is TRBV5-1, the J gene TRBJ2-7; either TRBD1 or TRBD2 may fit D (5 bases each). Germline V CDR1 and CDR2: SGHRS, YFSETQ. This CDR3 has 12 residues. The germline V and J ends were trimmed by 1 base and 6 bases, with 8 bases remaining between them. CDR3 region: CASSLIGTEQYF. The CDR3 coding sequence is TGCGCCAGCAGCTTGATTGGGACCGAGCAGTACTTC.

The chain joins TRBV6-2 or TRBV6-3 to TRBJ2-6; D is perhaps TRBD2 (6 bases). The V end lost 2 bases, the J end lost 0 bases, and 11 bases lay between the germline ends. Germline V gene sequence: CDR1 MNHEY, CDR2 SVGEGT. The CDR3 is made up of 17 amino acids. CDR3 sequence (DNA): TGTGCCAGCAGTTACCCGGGACTCAGCTCTGGGGCCAACGTCCTGACTTTC. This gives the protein CASSYPGLSSGANVLTF.

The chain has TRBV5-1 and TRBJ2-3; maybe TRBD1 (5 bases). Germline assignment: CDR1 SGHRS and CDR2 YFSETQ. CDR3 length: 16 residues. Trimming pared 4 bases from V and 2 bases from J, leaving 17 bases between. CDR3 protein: CASSASQGLATDTQYF. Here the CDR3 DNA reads TGCGCCAGCAGCGCAAGTCAGGGTTTGGCCACAGATACGCAGTATTTT.

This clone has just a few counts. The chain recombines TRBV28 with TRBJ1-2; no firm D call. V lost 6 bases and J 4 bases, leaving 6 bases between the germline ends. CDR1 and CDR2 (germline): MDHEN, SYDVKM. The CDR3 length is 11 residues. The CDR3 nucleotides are TGTGCCAGCAGCACCCTCTATGGCTACACCTTC. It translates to CASSTLYGYTF.

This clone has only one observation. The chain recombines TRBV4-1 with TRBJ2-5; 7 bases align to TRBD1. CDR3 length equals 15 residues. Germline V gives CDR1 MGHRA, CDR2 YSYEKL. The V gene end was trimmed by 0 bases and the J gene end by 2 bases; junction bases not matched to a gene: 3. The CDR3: CASSQDGTAQETQYF. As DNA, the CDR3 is TGCGCCAGCAGCCAAGATGGGACAGCGCAAGAGACCCAGTACTTC.

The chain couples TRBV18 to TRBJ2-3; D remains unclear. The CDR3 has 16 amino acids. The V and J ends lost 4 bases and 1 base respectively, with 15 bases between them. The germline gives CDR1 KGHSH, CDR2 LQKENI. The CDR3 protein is CASSLPLRGGTDTQYF. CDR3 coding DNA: TGTGCCAGCTCACTCCCCCTCAGAGGAGGCACAGATACGCAGTATTTT.

The CDR3 coding sequence is TGTGCCAGCAGCCAAGGGGGATCCAAAAACATTCAGTACTTC. Residues: CASSQGGSKNIQYF. The chain combines TRBV3-1 (or the pseudogene TRBV3-2) with TRBJ2-4, with D uncertain. The V and J ends lost 1 base and 2 bases respectively, with 6 bases between them. Germline assignment: CDR1 LGHDT and CDR2 YNNKEL (reference sequence). This CDR3 has 14 amino acids.

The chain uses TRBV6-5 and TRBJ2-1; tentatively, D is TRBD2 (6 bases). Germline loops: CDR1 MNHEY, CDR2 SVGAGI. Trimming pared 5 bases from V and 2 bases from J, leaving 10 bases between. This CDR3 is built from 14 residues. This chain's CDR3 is CASSRGTAYNEQFF. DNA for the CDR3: TGTGCCAGCAGTCGGGGGACGGCCTACAATGAGCAGTTCTTC.

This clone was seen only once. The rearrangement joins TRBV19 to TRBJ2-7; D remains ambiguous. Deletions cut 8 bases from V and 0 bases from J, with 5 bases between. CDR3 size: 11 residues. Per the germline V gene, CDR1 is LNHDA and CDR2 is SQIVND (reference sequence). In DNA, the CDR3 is TGTGCCAGTGGTAGCTCCTACGAGCAGTACTTC. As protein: CASGSSYEQYF.

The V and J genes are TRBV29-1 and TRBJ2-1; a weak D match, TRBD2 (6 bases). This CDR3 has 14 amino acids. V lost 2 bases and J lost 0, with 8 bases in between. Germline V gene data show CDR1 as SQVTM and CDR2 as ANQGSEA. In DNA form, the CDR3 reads TGCAGCGTTGAAAGGGGAGGCTCCTACAATGAGCAGTTCTTC. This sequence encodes CSVERGGSYNEQFF.

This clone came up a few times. CDR3 nucleotide sequence: TGTGCCAGCAGCCAGGGACAGGAATTAGGCTACACCTTC. Protein: CASSQGQELGYTF. The chain carries TRBV4-2 and TRBJ1-2; 8 bases line up with TRBD1. The CDR3 loop spans 13 amino acids. J was trimmed by 8 bases and V by 3 bases; bases with no gene match: 5. Germline V gives CDR1 LGHNA, CDR2 YNFKEQ.

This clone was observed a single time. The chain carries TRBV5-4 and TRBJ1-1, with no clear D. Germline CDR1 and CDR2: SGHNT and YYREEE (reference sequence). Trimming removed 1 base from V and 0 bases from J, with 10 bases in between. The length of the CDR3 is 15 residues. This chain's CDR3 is CASSLREVMNTEAFF. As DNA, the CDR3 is TGTGCCAGCAGCTTGCGTGAGGTCATGAACACTGAAGCTTTCTTT.

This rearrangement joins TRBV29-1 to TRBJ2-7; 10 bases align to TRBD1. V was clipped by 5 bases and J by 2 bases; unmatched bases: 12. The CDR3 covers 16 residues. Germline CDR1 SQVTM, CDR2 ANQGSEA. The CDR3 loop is CSVQRAGQGPTYEQYF. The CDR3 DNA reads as TGCAGCGTTCAAAGGGCGGGACAGGGGCCTACCTACGAGCAGTACTTC.

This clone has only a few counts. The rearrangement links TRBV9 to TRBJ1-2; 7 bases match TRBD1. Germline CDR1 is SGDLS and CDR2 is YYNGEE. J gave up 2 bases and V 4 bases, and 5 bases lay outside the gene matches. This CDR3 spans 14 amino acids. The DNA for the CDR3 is TGTGCCAGCAGCAGCACGACAGGGAACTATGGCTACACCTTC. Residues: CASSSTTGNYGYTF.

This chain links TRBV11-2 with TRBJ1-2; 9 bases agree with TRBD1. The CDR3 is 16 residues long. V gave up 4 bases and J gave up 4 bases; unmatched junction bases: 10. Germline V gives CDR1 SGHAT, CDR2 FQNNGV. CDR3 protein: CASSYDRGVDLYGYTF. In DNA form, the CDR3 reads TGTGCCAGCAGCTACGACAGGGGGGTAGACCTCTATGGCTACACCTTC.

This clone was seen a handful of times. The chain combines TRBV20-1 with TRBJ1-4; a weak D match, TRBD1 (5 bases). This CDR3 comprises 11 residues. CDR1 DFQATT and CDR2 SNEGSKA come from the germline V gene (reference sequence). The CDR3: CRMAGSEKLFF. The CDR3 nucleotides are TGCAGAATGGCAGGGAGTGAAAAACTGTTTTTT.

CDR3 loop: CASSAPGTEAFF. Written as DNA, the CDR3 is TGTGCCAGCAGCGCCCCGGGGACTGAAGCTTTCTTT. The chain is built from TRBV7-9 and TRBJ1-1, with no clear D. Trimming pared 5 bases from V and 5 bases from J, leaving 9 bases between. The CDR3 length is 12 residues. Germline CDR1 and CDR2: SEHNR and FQNEAQ (reference sequence).

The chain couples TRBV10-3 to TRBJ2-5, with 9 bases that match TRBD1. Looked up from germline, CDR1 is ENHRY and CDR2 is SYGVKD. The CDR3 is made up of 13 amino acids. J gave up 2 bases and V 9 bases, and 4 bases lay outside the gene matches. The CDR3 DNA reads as TGTGCCATAGGGACAGGGTTGCAAGAGACCCAGTACTTC. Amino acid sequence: CAIGTGLQETQYF.

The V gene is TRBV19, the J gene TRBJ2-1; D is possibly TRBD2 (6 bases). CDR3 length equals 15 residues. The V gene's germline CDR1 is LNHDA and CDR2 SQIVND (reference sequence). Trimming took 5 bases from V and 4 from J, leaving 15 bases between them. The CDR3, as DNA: TGTGCCAGTAGTCCCCCCGGGAGCATTTACAATGAGCAGTTCTTC. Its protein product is CASSPPGSIYNEQFF.

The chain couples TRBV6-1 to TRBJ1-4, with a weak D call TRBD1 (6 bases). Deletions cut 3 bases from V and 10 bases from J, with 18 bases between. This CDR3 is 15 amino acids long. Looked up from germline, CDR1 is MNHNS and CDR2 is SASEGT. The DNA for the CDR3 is TGTGCCAGCAGTGAGGGTCTGGGGGGCTCTGGAAAACTGTTTTTT. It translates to CASSEGLGGSGKLFF.

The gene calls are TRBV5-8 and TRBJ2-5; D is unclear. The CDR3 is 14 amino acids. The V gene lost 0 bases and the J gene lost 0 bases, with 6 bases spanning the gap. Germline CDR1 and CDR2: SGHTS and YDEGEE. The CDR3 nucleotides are TGTGCCAGCAGCTTGGGGGTGAACCAAGAGACCCAGTACTTC. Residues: CASSLGVNQETQYF.

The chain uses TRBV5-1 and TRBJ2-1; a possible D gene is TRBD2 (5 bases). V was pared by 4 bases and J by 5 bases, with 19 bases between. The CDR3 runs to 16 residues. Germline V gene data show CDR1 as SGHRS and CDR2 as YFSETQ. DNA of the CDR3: TGCGCCAGCAGCCAGAGGGCCTCAAAAATGGACAATGAGCAGTTCTTC. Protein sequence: CASSQRASKMDNEQFF. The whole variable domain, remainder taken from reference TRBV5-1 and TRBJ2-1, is KAGVTQTPRYLIKTRGQQVTLSCSPISGHRSVSWYQQTPGQGLQFLFEYFSETQRNKGNFPGRFSGRQFSNSRSEMNVSTLELGDSALYLCASSQRASKMDNEQFFGPGTRLTVL.

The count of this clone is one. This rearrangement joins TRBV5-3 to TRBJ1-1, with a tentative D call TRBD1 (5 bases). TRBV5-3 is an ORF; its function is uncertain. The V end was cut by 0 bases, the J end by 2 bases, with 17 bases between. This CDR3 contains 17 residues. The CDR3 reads CARSLGAGVPKNTEAFF. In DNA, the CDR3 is TGTGCCAGAAGCTTGGGCGCGGGGGTCCCTAAAAACACTGAAGCTTTCTTT.

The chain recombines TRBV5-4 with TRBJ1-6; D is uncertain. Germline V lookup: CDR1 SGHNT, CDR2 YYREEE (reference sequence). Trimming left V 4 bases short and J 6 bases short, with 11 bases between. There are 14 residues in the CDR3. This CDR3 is CASSPDTPNSPLHF. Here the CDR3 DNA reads TGTGCCAGCAGCCCTGACACCCCTAATTCACCCCTCCACTTT.

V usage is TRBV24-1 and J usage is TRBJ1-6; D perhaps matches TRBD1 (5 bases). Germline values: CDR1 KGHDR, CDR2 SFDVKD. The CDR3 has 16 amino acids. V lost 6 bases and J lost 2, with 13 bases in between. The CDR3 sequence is CATSTLRQTYNSPLHF. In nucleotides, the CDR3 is TGTGCCACCAGTACCCTTAGACAGACCTATAATTCACCCCTCCACTTT.

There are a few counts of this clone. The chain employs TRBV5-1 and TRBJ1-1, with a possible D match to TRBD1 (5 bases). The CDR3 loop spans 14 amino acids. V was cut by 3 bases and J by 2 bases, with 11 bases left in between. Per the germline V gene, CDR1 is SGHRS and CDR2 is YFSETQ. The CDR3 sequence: CASSWGSGNTEAFF. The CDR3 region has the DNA TGCGCCAGCAGCTGGGGGTCGGGAAACACTGAAGCTTTCTTT.